Listed below are T cell receptor beta chains from one sample, sequenced in a study of shared clonotypes between healthy human individuals. Method: immunoSEQ multiplex PCR; TCRdb's copy keeps in-frame clones and lacks some. The sample carries under 550,000 clones, about 96% recorded once. Sequenced material: naive CD4+ T cells sorted from blood. The receptors stem from a woman aged 30 to 39 in good health. Each CDR3 is given with its conserved first and last residue. A D gene is named only where the DNA matches it firmly. Clone size is stated in some rows and not others, as once, few, many or a class when expanded.

j_call clone_size v_call d_call cdr3_nt cdr3_aa
TRBJ2-7 . TRBV6-6 . TGTGCCAGCAGTTTCAGGGGAGAAATCCACGAGCAGTACTTC CASSFRGEIHEQYF
TRBJ2-7 . TRBV11-2 TRBD1 TGTGCCAGCAGATCGGACAGGGCGGGTTACGAGCAGTACTTC CASRSDRAGYEQYF
TRBJ1-2 . TRBV28 . TGTGCCAGCAGTTTATTGGGGCGGGGGGCAACGGACTATGGCTACACCTTC CASSLLGRGATDYGYTF
TRBJ2-5 . TRBV2 . TGTGCCAGCAGGGACCGTGCGAGCCAAGAGACCCAGTACTTC CASRDRASQETQYF
TRBJ2-7 . TRBV7-2 TRBD2 TGTGCCAGCAGTCTAGCGGGAGGGCAGTTCGAGCAGTACTTC CASSLAGGQFEQYF
TRBJ1-6 . TRBV19 . TGTGCCAGTAGTTCCACAGGGCTATATTCACCCCTCCACTTT CASSSTGLYSPLHF
TRBJ1-1 . TRBV7-3 TRBD1 TGTGCCAGCAGGACAGGGCTGAACACTGAAGCTTTCTTT CASRTGLNTEAFF
TRBJ2-3 . TRBV19 TRBD2 TGTGCCAGTAGTAGGACTAGAGCGGGACCCACAGATACGCAGTATTTT CASSRTRAGPTDTQYF
TRBJ1-1 . TRBV28 TRBD1 TGTGCCAGCAGCGGACAGGAGAACACTGAAGCTTTCTTT CASSGQENTEAFF
TRBJ2-2 . TRBV5-1 . TGCGCCAGCAGGGGGGCAGGCCACACCGGGGAGCTGTTTTTT CASRGAGHTGELFF
TRBJ1-2 . TRBV7-6 . TGTGCCAGCAGCCCAGGGGTGGAGAACTATGGCTACACCTTC CASSPGVENYGYTF
TRBJ2-1 . TRBV9 TRBD1 TGTGCCAGCAGCGTTGGACAGGGGCAGGGGAGCTCCTACAATGAGCAGTTCTTC CASSVGQGQGSSYNEQFF
TRBJ2-5 once TRBV5-1 TRBD1 TGCGCCAGCAGCATAGGACAGGGGGCAGTGGGAGAGACCCAGTACTTC CASSIGQGAVGETQYF
TRBJ1-3 . TRBV5-1 . TGCGCCAGCAGCTTGGGGGGAGCTGGAAACACCATATATTTT CASSLGGAGNTIYF
TRBJ2-3 . TRBV10-2 . TGCGCCAGCAGCCCGGTTAAAAACCTCGCAGATACGCAGTATTTT CASSPVKNLADTQYF
TRBJ1-4 . TRBV18 TRBD1 TGTGCCAGCTCACCCGGACAGGGGACTAATGAAAAACTGTTTTTT CASSPGQGTNEKLFF
TRBJ2-3 . TRBV19 . TGTGCCAGTAGAAGGGACATACTCACAGATACGCAGTATTTT CASRRDILTDTQYF
TRBJ2-1 . TRBV5-5 . TGTGCCAGCAGCTATAGCGTTGAGCAGTTCTTC CASSYSVEQFF
TRBJ2-7 . TRBV18 . TGTGCCAGCTCACTTACAGACTTCCACGAGCAGTACTTC CASSLTDFHEQYF
TRBJ1-2 . TRBV28 . TGTGCCAGCAGTGAACTGAACTATGGCTACACCTTC CASSELNYGYTF
TRBJ2-7 . TRBV7-9 . TGTGCCAGCAGCCCGCTCTACGAGCAGTACTTC CASSPLYEQYF
TRBJ2-1 . TRBV10-3 . TGTGCCATCAGTGCCAAGAATGAGCAGTTCTTC CAISAKNEQFF
TRBJ2-5 . TRBV5-1 TRBD1 TGCGCCAGCAGCTCGGGACAGGGCCAAGAGACCCAGTACTTC CASSSGQGQETQYF
TRBJ2-1 . TRBV18 TRBD2 TGTGCCAGCTCACCACCGTTACGGTTAGGCGGGAGGAACGAGCAGTTCTTC CASSPPLRLGGRNEQFF
TRBJ2-1 . TRBV5-4 . TGTGCCAGCAGCTCCCCGGGATTGGGAGAGCAGTTCTTC CASSSPGLGEQFF
TRBJ1-1 . TRBV2 . TGTGCCAGCAGGGGACTTGGAGGGAGTCTGAACACTGAAGCTTTCTTT CASRGLGGSLNTEAFF
TRBJ1-5 once TRBV19 . TGTGCCAGTAGCCCGGGGCACCTGCAGCCCCAGCATTTT CASSPGHLQPQHF
TRBJ1-1 . TRBV25-1 . TGTGCCAGCAGTGAGGGGGTTGGGACTGAAGCTTTCTTT CASSEGVGTEAFF
TRBJ1-4 . TRBV7-8 . TGTGCCAGCAGCTTATTTCCCAGGGCCTCAAATGAAAAACTGTTTTTT CASSLFPRASNEKLFF
TRBJ2-1 . TRBV27 TRBD2 TGTGCCAGCTCCCCATTTAGCGGGAGGATACTGAGAGACAATGAGCAGTTCTTC CASSPFSGRILRDNEQFF